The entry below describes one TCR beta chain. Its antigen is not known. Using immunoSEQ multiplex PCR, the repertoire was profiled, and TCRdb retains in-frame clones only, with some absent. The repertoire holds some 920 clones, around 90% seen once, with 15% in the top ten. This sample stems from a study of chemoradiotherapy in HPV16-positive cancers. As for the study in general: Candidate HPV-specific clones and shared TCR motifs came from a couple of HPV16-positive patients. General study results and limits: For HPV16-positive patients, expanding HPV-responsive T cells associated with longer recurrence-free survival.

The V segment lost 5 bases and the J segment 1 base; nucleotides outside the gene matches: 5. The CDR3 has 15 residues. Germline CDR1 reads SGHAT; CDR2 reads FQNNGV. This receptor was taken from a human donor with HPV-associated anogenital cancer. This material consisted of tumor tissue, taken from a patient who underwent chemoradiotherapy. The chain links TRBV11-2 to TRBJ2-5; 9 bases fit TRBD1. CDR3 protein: CASSRKDRGQETQYF. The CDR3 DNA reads TGTGCCAGCAGCCGCAAGGACAGGGGCCAAGAGACCCAGTACTTC.